The subject of this entry is one T cell receptor beta chain. The sample originates from a study of blood T cell repertoires in COVID-19. On the study more broadly: Both acute and convalescent COVID-19 samples were obtained from the United States, Italy and Spain.

One Seattle source followed patients from active infection through their disease course. Method: immunoSEQ multiplex PCR; TCRdb's copy keeps in-frame clones and lacks some. The table includes 120,000 to 150,000 clones, about four fifths detected once. Trimming stripped 3 bases from V and 5 bases from J, with 19 bases between. The CDR3 runs 16 residues. CDR1 SEHNR and CDR2 FQNEAQ come from the germline V gene (reference sequence). Specimen: peripheral blood. The receptor's source is a man aged 25 to 40 with COVID-19, enrolled during active disease. The genes are TRBV7-9 and TRBJ1-2, with D perhaps matching TRBD1 (5 bases). DNA for the CDR3: TGTGCCAGCAGCTTTCAAGGAGGGGTCCTCGAGTATGGCTACACCTTC. Translating it yields CASSFQGGVLEYGYTF.